This passage covers 15 T cell receptor beta chains from one sample sequenced in a study of T cell clonotyping in hematopoietic cell transplantation. TCRdb's table, derived via immunoSEQ multiplex PCR, lists solely in-frame clones and lacks some. Among 6,500 to 10,000 clones listed, around 66% were seen once. The material sequenced was peripheral blood mononuclear cells, taken 100 days after allogeneic stem cell transplant. These receptors were collected from a male patient aged 60 to 75 who had an allogeneic stem cell transplant from an unrelated donor, so the T cells may come from the graft donor. Some clones in this sample may be carry-over from other donors' samples.

V and J are TRBV11-3 and TRBJ2-2; TRBD1 aligns across 8 bases. The CDR3 extends over 16 amino acids. V was clipped by 5 bases and J by 3 bases; unmatched bases: 8. The germline gives CDR1 SGHNT, CDR2 YENEEA. The chain's CDR3 is CASSPRGPLDTGELFF. CDR3 nucleotides: TGTGCCAGCAGCCCCAGGGGGCCGTTAGACACCGGGGAGCTGTTTTTT.

The CDR3 DNA follows: TGTGCCAGTAGTATAGAAGTGGGGTTCGTCTCTGAAGCTTTCTTT. Protein sequence: CASSIEVGFVSEAFF. This chain links TRBV19 with TRBJ1-1; no firm D call. Trimming took off 0 bases at V and 6 bases at J, with 14 bases between the two ends. Germline assignment: CDR1 LNHDA and CDR2 SQIVND (reference sequence). CDR3 length: 15 residues.

The J gene is TRBJ1-1, the V gene TRBV27; D is perhaps TRBD1 (6 bases). Germline V CDR1 and CDR2: MNHEY, SMNVEV (reference sequence). The CDR3 spans 15 residues. V lost 2 bases and J lost 1, with 11 bases in between. The CDR3 region has the DNA TGTGCCAGCAGTTTAATACAGGGTCGGAACACTGAAGCTTTCTTT. It translates to CASSLIQGRNTEAFF.

The chain links TRBV6-5 to TRBJ1-1; no definite D call. V was cut by 2 bases and J by 4 bases, with 8 bases left in between. There are 13 residues in the CDR3. Per the germline V gene, CDR1 is MNHEY and CDR2 is SVGAGI. The CDR3 region is CASSYGLATEAFF. CDR3 nucleotide sequence: TGTGCCAGCAGTTACGGTTTGGCCACTGAAGCTTTCTTT.

The gene calls are TRBV6-1 and TRBJ1-5, with D perhaps TRBD1 (6 bases). The V end was cut by 0 bases, the J end by 0 bases, with 12 bases between. This CDR3 has 17 residues. Per germline, CDR1 MNHNS and CDR2 SASEGT. The CDR3 DNA follows: TGTGCCAGCAGTGAAGCGGCAGGGGCTTATAGCAATCAGCCCCAGCATTTT. Translated: CASSEAAGAYSNQPQHF.

The rearrangement joins TRBV4-1 to TRBJ2-1, with D possibly being TRBD2 (6 bases). Between the trimmed V and J ends, which lost 0 bases and 4 bases, there was a span of 16 bases. This CDR3 is built from 17 residues. Germline V gene sequence: CDR1 MGHRA, CDR2 YSYEKL. The CDR3 nucleotides are TGCGCCAGCAGCCAAGAAGCTGCTAGCGCGATTTACAATGAGCAGTTCTTC. Its protein is CASSQEAASAIYNEQFF.

The chain uses TRBV6-5 and TRBJ2-7, with 9 bases identical to TRBD1. V lost 2 bases and J lost 6; bases outside the gene matches: 2. The CDR3 loop spans 13 amino acids. The germline gives CDR1 MNHEY, CDR2 SVGAGI. CDR3 nucleotides: TGTGCCAGCAGTTACACGGGACAGGGCGAGCAGTACTTC. Amino acids: CASSYTGQGEQYF.

This clone was observed a few times. The chain links TRBV7-8 to TRBJ2-7, with D perhaps matching TRBD1 or TRBD2 (5 bases each). V gave up 3 bases and J gave up 0 bases, with 15 bases separating them. The CDR3 loop spans 16 amino acids. The germline gives CDR1 SGHVS, CDR2 FQNEAQ. CDR3 DNA: TGTGCCAGCAGCTTCTCGCTGGGGGAAAGCTCCTACGAGCAGTACTTC. Translation gives CASSFSLGESSYEQYF.

This chain joins TRBV29-1 and TRBJ1-1, with 8 bases identical to TRBD1. Germline V CDR1 and CDR2: SQVTM, ANQGSEA. V dropped 6 bases and J dropped 5; count of bases not matched to a gene: 5. The CDR3 runs to 12 residues. The chain's CDR3 is CSVRQGRTEAFF. DNA of the CDR3: TGCAGCGTGAGACAGGGGCGGACTGAAGCTTTCTTT.

The chain links TRBV6-5 to TRBJ2-7, with 7 bases identical to TRBD2. The germline CDR1 and CDR2 sequences are MNHEY and SVGAGI. V lost 8 bases to trimming and J lost 1 base; unmatched junction nucleotides: 5. The CDR3 spans 13 residues. The CDR3: CASRGGSSYEQYF. CDR3 in DNA: TGTGCCAGCCGGGGCGGGAGTTCCTACGAGCAGTACTTC.

V gene TRBV6-1 combines with J gene TRBJ1-2, with a weak D call TRBD1 (6 bases). V gave up 2 bases and J gave up 3 bases, with 16 bases separating them. Germline V gives CDR1 MNHNS, CDR2 SASEGT. CDR3 size: 16 residues. CDR3 nucleotides: TGTGCCAGCAGTGAAATCTTCGGGGGCCGGGACTATGGCTACACCTTC. This encodes CASSEIFGGRDYGYTF.

Comments on this clone: At one end, the junction sequence differs from germline, possibly due to a read error. This CDR3 is CASSPNRGQPIF. The CDR3, as DNA: TGTGCCAGCAGCCCTAATCGGGGGCAGCCAATCTTC. The rearrangement links TRBV9 to TRBJ1-2, with a weak D call TRBD1 (6 bases). The germline CDR1 and CDR2 sequences are SGDLS and YYNGEE. The CDR3 runs to 12 residues.

This rearrangement joins TRBV29-1 to TRBJ2-7; D might be TRBD2 (7 bases). Germline-derived CDR1 and CDR2 are SQVTM and ANQGSEA. CDR3 size: 13 residues. V lost 7 bases and J 6 bases, leaving 19 bases between the germline ends. The CDR3 sequence: CSAVGGAPSEQYF. For the CDR3, the DNA is TGCAGCGCTGTGGGGGGGGCGCCTAGCGAGCAGTACTTC.

V gene TRBV19 combines with J gene TRBJ1-2, with D possibly TRBD1 on 6 matching bases. Germline lookup yields CDR1 LNHDA and CDR2 SQIVND (reference sequence). Trimming removed 6 bases from V and 7 bases from J, with 18 bases in between. CDR3 size: 14 residues. For the CDR3, the DNA is TGTGCCAGTAGCCCTCGGGGGCGAACGGGTGGCTACACCTTC. Its protein product is CASSPRGRTGGYTF.

V is TRBV2 and J is TRBJ1-1, with unresolved D. Trimming cost V 0 bases and J 5 bases, with 7 bases left between them. The CDR3 contains 13 residues. Germline V gene data show CDR1 as SNHLY and CDR2 as FYNNEI. The DNA of the CDR3 is TGTGCCAGCAGTGAAGCCGTTTATACTGAAGCTTTCTTT. The encoded protein is CASSEAVYTEAFF.